This entry lists 22 T cell receptor beta chains sequenced from one sample in a study of T cell clonotyping in hematopoietic cell transplantation (TCRdb year 2021). In light of the paper, this sample's time point label describes: recipient sample about 28 days before transplant, after cytoreduction. The library was obtained by the immunoSEQ multiplex PCR assay. TCRdb's version of the immuneACCESS table is confined to in-frame rearrangements and falls short of the full clone set. An unresolved V gene accounts for under half of the shortfall where checked; the remainder is of unknown origin. For this sample there are roughly 80,000 clones; 95% to 97% appear just once. 1.5% to 2% of the sample rests with the top ten. Here the sequenced sample was peripheral blood mononuclear cells, taken before stem cell transplant. The receptors come from a woman in her fifties or sixties with acute myeloid leukemia. Some clones in this sample may be carry-over from other donors' samples.

In this sample, this clone turned up once. The chain uses TRBV20-1 and TRBJ2-7; D remains ambiguous. The CDR3 has 11 amino acids. With 5 bases removed from V and 3 bases from J, the gap between germline ends came to 8 bases. Germline CDR1 is DFQATT and CDR2 is SNEGSKA (reference sequence). The CDR3, as DNA: TGCAGTGCTCCCGGCGGCTACGAGCAGTACTTC. This sequence encodes CSAPGGYEQYF.

The CDR3: CASSSVRQERYQETQYF. CDR3 DNA: TGCGCCAGCAGCTCAGTTAGACAGGAGAGGTACCAAGAGACCCAGTACTTC. The chain is built from TRBV5-1 and TRBJ2-5; D is perhaps TRBD1 (6 bases). This CDR3 region has 17 residues. Trimming left V 3 bases short and J 0 bases short, with 18 bases between. Germline V gene sequence: CDR1 SGHRS, CDR2 YFSETQ.

The chain joins TRBV6-1 to TRBJ2-1; no clear D gene. Deletions cut 1 base from V and 6 bases from J, with 10 bases between. CDR1 is MNHNS and CDR2 is SASEGT in the germline V gene. This CDR3 contains 14 residues. The CDR3 is CASSEGLAANEQFF. Written as DNA, the CDR3 is TGTGCCAGCAGTGAAGGTTTGGCGGCCAATGAGCAGTTCTTC.

The chain carries TRBV5-8 and TRBJ1-2; unclear D gene. With 4 bases removed from V and 0 bases from J, the gap between germline ends came to 19 bases. The CDR3 runs 17 residues. From germline, CDR1 is SGHTS and CDR2 YDEGEE. The CDR3 region is CASSHPSRRNANYGYTF. The CDR3 DNA follows: TGTGCCAGCAGCCACCCAAGCAGGCGAAACGCTAACTATGGCTACACCTTC.

The genes are TRBV29-1 and TRBJ1-2; weak D call: TRBD1 (5 bases). CDR1 and CDR2 (germline): SQVTM, ANQGSEA. Between the trimmed V and J ends, which lost 6 bases and 0 bases, there was a span of 20 bases. This CDR3 has 16 amino acids. CDR3 coding DNA: TGCAGCGTCCAACCCGGGGGATCATCTCCTAACTATGGCTACACCTTC. Translated, it gives CSVQPGGSSPNYGYTF.

The chain joins TRBV28 to TRBJ2-7; 10 bases fit TRBD1. Trimming took 5 bases from V and 4 from J; bases not matched to a gene: 5. The CDR3 spans 14 residues. CDR1 and CDR2 (germline): MDHEN, SYDVKM. The CDR3 DNA sequence: TGTGCCAGCAGTCTACGACAGGGGGCATACGAGCAGTACTTC. It codes for CASSLRQGAYEQYF.

This clone was seen once. This chain joins TRBV5-1 and TRBJ2-1; D not resolved. The CDR3 is made up of 13 amino acids. V was trimmed by 0 bases and J by 7 bases, leaving 8 bases between them. Germline V gene sequence: CDR1 SGHRS, CDR2 YFSETQ. CDR3 sequence (DNA): TGCGCCAGCAGCTTGGTGATCGGAAATGAGCAGTTCTTC. Encoded protein: CASSLVIGNEQFF.

The chain uses TRBV5-1 and TRBJ2-7; 8 bases are shared with TRBD1. Trimming at V came to 2 bases and at J to 3 bases, leaving 7 bases not matched to a gene. In germline, CDR1 is SGHRS, CDR2 YFSETQ. This CDR3 region has 15 residues. Written as DNA, the CDR3 is TGCGCCAGCAGCTTCAGTTGGACAGGGTACTACGAGCAGTACTTC. Translating gives CASSFSWTGYYEQYF.

The genes are TRBV30 and TRBJ1-1; D is undetermined. The V end lost 2 bases, the J end lost 1 base, and 2 bases lay between the germline ends. The germline V gene has CDR1 GTSNPN and CDR2 SVGIG (reference sequence). This CDR3 comprises 11 residues. CDR3 in amino acids: CAWSRNTEAFF. CDR3 DNA: TGTGCCTGGAGTAGGAACACTGAAGCTTTCTTT.

The chain combines TRBV27 with TRBJ2-5, with a tentative D call TRBD1 (6 bases). Trimming stripped 5 bases from V and 5 bases from J, with 15 bases between. CDR1 and CDR2 from the germline V gene are MNHEY and SMNVEV (reference sequence). The CDR3 spans 14 residues. CDR3 sequence: CASSPRQATETQYF. The CDR3 DNA reads TGTGCCAGCAGTCCCCGACAGGCTACGGAGACCCAGTACTTC.

The chain combines TRBV10-3 with TRBJ2-7, with a possible D match to TRBD2 (6 bases). CDR1 and CDR2 from the germline V gene are ENHRY and SYGVKD. V was pared by 2 bases and J by 6 bases, with 17 bases between. This CDR3 is built from 15 residues. CDR3 in amino acids: CAISEVPGVPLEQYF. DNA for the CDR3: TGTGCCATCAGTGAGGTCCCGGGAGTTCCTCTCGAGCAGTACTTC.

The chain has TRBV7-2 and TRBJ2-3; D is perhaps TRBD2 (6 bases). The germline gives CDR1 SGHTA, CDR2 FQGNSA. Trimming removed 1 base at V and 2 bases at J, with 10 bases between. The CDR3 is made up of 15 amino acids. CDR3 sequence reads: CASSLGGDSTDTQYF. DNA for the CDR3: TGTGCCAGCAGCTTAGGGGGGGACTCCACAGATACGCAGTATTTT.

The V and J genes are TRBV30 and TRBJ1-3; no reliable D call. V lost 1 base and J 0 bases, leaving 10 bases between the germline ends. This CDR3 is 15 amino acids long. Germline V lookup: CDR1 GTSNPN, CDR2 SVGIG (reference sequence). The CDR3 here is CAWSEDGNSGNTIYF. The CDR3 nucleotides read TGTGCCTGGAGTGAGGACGGGAACTCTGGAAACACCATATATTTT.

The J gene is TRBJ2-1, the V gene TRBV5-6; D might be TRBD2 (6 bases). The CDR3 is 15 residues long. In germline, CDR1 is SGHDT, CDR2 YYEEEE. V shed 3 bases and J shed 2 bases, with 12 bases lying between them. CDR3 sequence: CASSSLALAYNEQFF. The CDR3 DNA reads TGTGCCAGCAGCTCTCTAGCGCTAGCCTACAATGAGCAGTTCTTC. Variable domain in full (rest from reference TRBV5-6 and TRBJ2-1): DAGVTQSPTHLIKTRGQQVTLRCSPKSGHDTVSWYQQALGQGPQFIFQYYEEEERQRGNFPDRFSGHQFPNYSSELNVNALLLGDSALYLCASSSLALAYNEQFFGPGTRLTVL.

The chain has TRBV28 and TRBJ2-6, with D uncertain. This CDR3 contains 16 residues. Germline lookup yields CDR1 MDHEN and CDR2 SYDVKM. Trimming took 4 bases from V and 1 from J, leaving 11 bases between them. The CDR3 coding sequence is TGTGCCAGCAGTTCGAGACATCAATCTGGGGCCAACGTCCTGACTTTC. This translates into CASSSRHQSGANVLTF.

This clone was picked up one time. The chain carries TRBV6-5 and TRBJ1-6; TRBD1 aligns across 8 bases. J lost 9 bases, V lost 2 bases, and 3 bases had no gene match. The CDR3 is 14 amino acids. CDR1 and CDR2 from the germline V gene are MNHEY and SVGAGI. The CDR3 loop is CASSYPDRASPLHF. The CDR3 DNA sequence: TGTGCCAGCAGTTACCCGGACAGGGCTTCACCCCTCCACTTT.

The rearrangement uses TRBV5-6 and TRBJ1-2, with 8 positions matching TRBD1. CDR3 length: 14 amino acids. With V trimmed by 5 bases and J by 5 bases, 8 bases remained unmatched. The V gene's germline CDR1 is SGHDT and CDR2 YYEEEE. CDR3 in DNA: TGTGCCAGCAGGAAGGACAGGGTATCATATGGCTACACCTTC. It specifies CASRKDRVSYGYTF.

The gene calls are TRBV27 and TRBJ1-3, with TRBD1 as a possible D gene (6 bases). Trimming took off 10 bases at V and 2 bases at J, with 15 bases between the two ends. The CDR3 totals 14 residues. The germline V gene encodes CDR1 MNHEY and CDR2 SMNVEV (reference sequence). The CDR3 coding sequence is TGTGCCACTAGGGCGGGGGGCACTGGAAACACCATATATTTT. Protein: CATRAGGTGNTIYF.

The chain is built from TRBV5-1 and TRBJ2-1, with 9 bases identical to TRBD2. The CDR3 has 14 amino acids. CDR1 is SGHRS, CDR2 YFSETQ, per germline. V shed 5 bases and J 0 bases; nucleotides not matched to a gene: 0. CDR3 coding DNA: TGCGCCAGCAGTAGCGGGAGCTCCTACAATGAGCAGTTCTTC. Translation gives CASSSGSSYNEQFF.

V is TRBV7-2 and J is TRBJ2-7, with 11 bases aligning to TRBD1. The germline V gene encodes CDR1 SGHTA and CDR2 FQGNSA. J was trimmed by 6 bases and V by 2 bases; bases with no gene match: 9. This CDR3 contains 16 residues. CDR3 sequence (DNA): TGTGCCAGCAGCTTAAGCTCCGGACAGGGGGCCGGCGAGCAGTACTTC. Residues: CASSLSSGQGAGEQYF.

The chain recombines TRBV5-1 with TRBJ1-4; D gene ambiguous. The length of the CDR3 is 15 residues. The V gene's germline CDR1 is SGHRS and CDR2 YFSETQ. Deletions cut 0 bases from V and 3 bases from J, with 9 bases between. The CDR3: CASSLVGRANEKLFF. The CDR3 nucleotides read TGCGCCAGCAGCTTGGTAGGGAGGGCTAATGAAAAACTGTTTTTT.

This clone turned up a few times. V and J are TRBV29-1 and TRBJ2-1; TRBD2 aligns across 11 bases. This CDR3 has 12 amino acids. Trimming removed 7 bases from V and 8 bases from J; junction bases left unmatched: 4. Germline V gene lookup returns CDR1 SQVTM and CDR2 ANQGSEA. CDR3 nucleotides: TGCAGCGGCACTAGCGGGAGCGATGAGCAGTTCTTC. This gives the protein CSGTSGSDEQFF.